This T cell receptor (beta chain) was found in a study of cytomegalovirus exposure and HLA in healthy donors. This PCR relied on a set of 60 Vbeta primers and 13 Jbeta primers. Generated by immunoSEQ multiplex PCR, the TCRdb table keeps only in-frame clones and is missing some. Of about 84,000 clones in the sample, around 68% were seen once. The J segment lost 3 bases and the V segment lost 4 bases, leaving 2 bases of the junction unmatched. The CDR3 has 14 amino acids. Germline V gene lookup returns CDR1 MDHEN and CDR2 SYDVKM. The sequence came from a woman aged 40 to 49 in good health and CMV-seropositive. This sequence joins TRBV28 and TRBJ1-2; 10 bases fit TRBD1. The sequenced sample was PBMCs. The CDR3 protein is CASSWTGGDYGYTF. The CDR3, as DNA: TGTGCCAGCAGTTGGACAGGGGGGGACTATGGCTACACCTTC.